The following is a T cell receptor beta chain sequence with its context. This sample is part of a study of identical twins. Unmatched junction bases numbered 24, after V lost 5 bases and J lost 6 bases. The CDR3 is 21 amino acids. The germline V gene encodes CDR1 MNHEY and CDR2 SMNVEV (reference sequence). Each CDR3 protein is one row after TCRdb ran MiXCR on the 5' RACE reads. The sample carries 250,000 to 350,000 distinct CDR3 sequences, roughly 10% recorded once. The data also belong to a second study, concerning yellow fever vaccine responses in identical twins.

The sequenced sample was CD8+ T cells sorted from blood. The receptor was isolated from a woman between 18 and 29 years old in good health. The chain joins TRBV27 to TRBJ2-2; TRBD2 aligns across 10 bases. CDR3 sequence: CASSPAANRGSGTSVPGELFF. DNA of the CDR3: TGTGCCAGCAGTCCGGCCGCGAACAGGGGTTCAGGGACTAGCGTGCCCGGGGAGCTGTTTTTT.